This T cell receptor (beta chain) was sequenced in a study of blood T cells in healthy people across ages. Looking at the study overall: Template switching caught about one barcoded beta molecule for each two T cells.

A second PCR of roughly 7 to 11 cycles used a sample-barcoded 5' primer and a J-beta primer mix. Using its own MiXCR run on the 5' RACE reads, TCRdb lists one record per CDR3 protein. Among 550,000 to 800,000 distinct CDR3 sequences listed, around 20% were seen once. The table lists this clonotype with a few counts. CDR3 size: 15 residues. Germline loops: CDR1 WNHNN, CDR2 SYGVQD (reference sequence). The V segment lost 0 bases and the J segment 8 bases; nucleotides outside the gene matches: 5. Sequencing was performed on blood. The receptor comes from a man in his 70s in good health. The chain recombines TRBV10-1 with TRBJ2-1, with 9 bases lining up with TRBD1. CDR3 sequence: CASSESGQGSYEQFF. Written as DNA, the CDR3 is TGCGCCAGCAGTGAGTCGGGACAGGGCAGCTATGAGCAGTTCTTC.